This note documents a single T cell receptor beta chain sequence. The CDR3 is 17 residues long. V lost 0 bases, J lost 4 bases, and 16 bases lay in between. The germline CDR1 and CDR2 sequences are ENHRY and SYGVKD. This sample was included in a study of blood T cell repertoires in COVID-19. In the original processing: Cell counts per sample came from amplifying reference gene primers. Method: immunoSEQ multiplex PCR; TCRdb's copy keeps in-frame clones and lacks some. The V and J calls and clone size were taken over from that table, and D and trimming were inferred from the DNA. This table holds fewer than 250,000 clones, approximately 79% found once.

The rearrangement joins TRBV10-3 to TRBJ1-5, with D unclear. Specimen: peripheral blood. The TCR comes from a woman in her fifties or sixties with acute or convalescent COVID-19. The CDR3 DNA reads as TGTGCCATCAGTGAGTCCTCCGGGGAGGCTGTAAATCAGCCCCAGCATTTT. Translated: CAISESSGEAVNQPQHF.